The 24 T cell receptor beta chains presented below share a single source sample, sequenced in a study of early T cells in non-severe SARS-CoV-2 infection (dated by TCRdb to about 2021). Libraries were constructed by 5' RACE. The listed sequencing device is NextSeq 500. TCRdb cleaned the public reads at Q25 with fastp, built clones with MiXCR and kept in-frame beta chains. Entries are consolidated by CDR3 protein sequence, retaining the most common genes and DNA. For this sample the table gives some 40,000 distinct CDR3 sequences, of which approximately 4.8% were detected only once. Around 4.5% of the sample is taken by the ten largest. The sequencing sample was made of whole blood. All receptors come from an adult who was a healthcare worker with PCR-confirmed SARS-CoV-2 infection or an uninfected control (not recorded which).

The V gene is TRBV25-1, the J gene TRBJ2-2; unclear D gene. V lost 7 bases, J lost 5 bases, and 5 bases lay in between. CDR1 and CDR2 from the germline V gene are MGHDK and SYGVNS. The CDR3 sequence is 11 residues long. CDR3 residues: CASIGTGELFF. The CDR3 DNA reads as TGTGCCAGCATAGGGACCGGGGAGCTGTTTTTT.

The sample holds a few counts of this clonotype. The chain links TRBV11-2 to TRBJ1-1; D uncertain. The CDR3 contains 11 residues. Trimming shortened V by 3 bases and J by 5 bases, and 4 bases separated the two germline ends. The germline V gene has CDR1 SGHAT and CDR2 FQNNGV. CDR3 protein: CASSFMTEAFF. The DNA of the CDR3 is TGTGCCAGCAGCTTCATGACTGAAGCTTTCTTT.

The rearrangement joins TRBV20-1 to TRBJ2-5; no clear D gene. This CDR3 has 13 residues. Trimming removed 1 base at V and 2 bases at J, with 8 bases between. Germline CDR1 DFQATT, CDR2 SNEGSKA (reference sequence). Here the CDR3 reads CSARVRVQETQYF. CDR3 DNA: TGCAGTGCTAGAGTTAGGGTACAAGAGACCCAGTACTTC.

This clonotype was seen at least ten times. The chain uses TRBV20-1 and TRBJ1-1; TRBD1 agrees at 8 bases. Germline V lookup: CDR1 DFQATT, CDR2 SNEGSKA (reference sequence). The V and J ends lost 4 bases and 4 bases, in that order; junction bases with no gene match: 2. The CDR3 is made up of 12 amino acids. CDR3 sequence (DNA): TGCAGTGCTACAACAGGGGGCACTGAAGCTTTCTTT. Protein product: CSATTGGTEAFF.

This clonotype was seen at least ten times. The genes are TRBV10-3 and TRBJ2-1, with a weak D call TRBD1 (6 bases). Trimming stripped 4 bases from V and 6 bases from J, with 13 bases between. CDR1 and CDR2 (germline): ENHRY, SYGVKD. CDR3 length: 14 residues. DNA of the CDR3: TGTGCCATCAGTGGACAGGAGGTCCGCAATGAGCAGTTCTTC. Its protein product is CAISGQEVRNEQFF.

This clonotype was recorded many times. J is TRBJ1-2 and V is TRBV4-1; 9 bases line up with TRBD1. Losses at the gene ends were 2 bases for V and 4 bases for J; bases not matched to a gene: 14. The germline CDR1 and CDR2 sequences are MGHRA and YSYEKL. The length of the CDR3 is 18 residues. The CDR3 region has the DNA TGCGCCAGCAGCCAACCTGACAGGGGGAAGTATGTAATCTATGGCTACACCTTC. Translated: CASSQPDRGKYVIYGYTF.

In its sample, this clonotype was seen many times. CDR3 protein: CASSLAAGSSYEQYF. The CDR3 DNA follows: TGTGCCAGCAGCTTAGCGGCGGGGAGCTCCTACGAGCAGTACTTC. V gene TRBV7-6 combines with J gene TRBJ2-7; D possibly corresponds to TRBD2 (6 bases). The CDR3 covers 15 residues. Trimming removed 0 bases from V and 0 bases from J, with 9 bases in between. CDR1 SGHVS and CDR2 FNYEAQ come from the germline V gene.

This clonotype appeared a few times. This chain links TRBV12-3 or TRBV12-4 with TRBJ2-6; 7 bases align to TRBD1. The trim removed 5 bases at V and 4 bases at J, leaving 11 bases unmatched. This CDR3 is 17 amino acids long. As DNA, the CDR3 is TGTGCCAGCAGTCCCGCCCCGACAGGGCCCGGGGCCAACGTCCTGACTTTC. Its protein is CASSPAPTGPGANVLTF.

This clonotype was seen repeatedly, ten times or more. The CDR3 region has the DNA TGTGCCAGCAGCTTTGCCGGGACAGGCGATCAGCCCCAGCATTTT. Translation: CASSFAGTGDQPQHF. V gene TRBV7-2 combines with J gene TRBJ1-5; TRBD1 matches 8 bases. J gave up 5 bases and V 3 bases, and 6 bases lay outside the gene matches. CDR1 and CDR2 from the germline V gene are SGHTA and FQGNSA. This CDR3 spans 15 amino acids.

V and J are TRBV23-1 and TRBJ2-4; 12 bases agree with TRBD2. TRBV23-1 is an ORF for which the function is uncertain. This CDR3 region has 17 residues. With V trimmed by 2 bases and J by 7 bases, 9 bases remained unmatched. CDR3 coding DNA: TGCGCCAGCAGTCAAGGGGCTAGCGGGAGGGCCGGGAACATTCAGTACTTC. This sequence encodes CASSQGASGRAGNIQYF.

This clonotype was observed at least ten times. This sequence joins TRBV11-2 and TRBJ2-1; no reliable D call. The germline V gene encodes CDR1 SGHAT and CDR2 FQNNGV. V lost 3 bases to trimming and J lost 6 bases, with 6 bases between them. This CDR3 is built from 12 residues. In DNA form, the CDR3 reads TGTGCCAGCAGCTTGCAGTTCAATGAGCAGTTCTTC. Protein product: CASSLQFNEQFF.

In this sample, this clonotype turned up a few times. This chain links TRBV4-1 with TRBJ2-1; 8 nucleotides align to TRBD1. V shed 6 bases and J 3 bases; nucleotides not matched to a gene: 7. This CDR3 is built from 15 residues. CDR1 is MGHRA, CDR2 YSYEKL, per germline. The CDR3 DNA sequence: TGCGCCAGCAGTGTGGGACAGGCCTTCTACAATGAGCAGTTCTTC. This translates into CASSVGQAFYNEQFF.

This clonotype qualifies as medium-sized. The CDR3 reads CSARGAQASGKNEQFF. The CDR3 DNA sequence: TGCAGTGCTAGAGGGGCCCAGGCTAGCGGGAAGAATGAGCAGTTCTTC. The chain combines TRBV20-1 with TRBJ2-1; TRBD2 aligns across 9 bases. There are 16 residues in the CDR3. The germline V gene has CDR1 DFQATT and CDR2 SNEGSKA (reference sequence). V was pared by 1 base and J by 7 bases, with 11 bases of the junction left unmatched.

This clonotype was recorded at least ten times. The rearrangement links TRBV20-1 to TRBJ1-2; unclear D gene. The CDR3 extends over 11 amino acids. Trimming took off 4 bases at V and 8 bases at J, with 11 bases between the two ends. From germline, CDR1 is DFQATT and CDR2 SNEGSKA (reference sequence). CDR3 protein: CSATTTEGYTF. Written as DNA, the CDR3 is TGCAGTGCTACTACGACGGAGGGCTACACCTTC.

This clonotype was recorded many times. This chain joins TRBV7-8 and TRBJ2-7; no reliable D call. V lost 6 bases and J lost 0, with 12 bases in between. Germline V gives CDR1 SGHVS, CDR2 FQNEAQ. The CDR3 extends over 14 amino acids. The CDR3 coding sequence is TGTGCCAGCAGTCCTCTCCTGGACTCCTACGAGCAGTACTTC. It translates to CASSPLLDSYEQYF.

In this sample, this clonotype turned up a few times. This sequence joins TRBV11-2 and TRBJ2-7; D ambiguous. The CDR3 spans 11 residues. V lost 3 bases to trimming and J lost 7 bases, with 7 bases between them. Germline V gene lookup returns CDR1 SGHAT and CDR2 FQNNGV. In DNA, the CDR3 is TGTGCCAGCAGCTTGAAGGGAGAGCAGTACTTC. It encodes CASSLKGEQYF.

CDR3 amino acids: CASSEIVRSLYGYTF. In nucleotides, the CDR3 is TGTGCCAGCAGTGAAATAGTCCGTAGCCTGTATGGCTACACCTTC. The V and J genes are TRBV2 and TRBJ1-2, with D hard to call. CDR1 and CDR2 from the germline V gene are SNHLY and FYNNEI. V lost 2 bases and J lost 5, with 15 bases in between. This CDR3 contains 15 residues.

This clonotype appeared many times. This chain uses TRBV5-1 with TRBJ1-2; 7 bases line up with TRBD1. This CDR3 comprises 14 residues. In germline, CDR1 is SGHRS, CDR2 YFSETQ. V dropped 3 bases and J dropped 0; count of bases not matched to a gene: 2. CDR3 nucleotides: TGCGCCAGCAGCTCAGGGGGGACTAACTATGGCTACACCTTC. Amino acids: CASSSGGTNYGYTF.

This clonotype was detected a few times. The rearrangement joins TRBV5-1 to TRBJ2-1; TRBD1 agrees at 8 bases. Germline trimming cut 4 bases from V and 7 bases from J; bases unmatched to any gene: 7. There are 14 residues in the CDR3. Germline V gene lookup returns CDR1 SGHRS and CDR2 YFSETQ. The DNA of the CDR3 is TGCGCCAGCAGCGGGACAGGCTCTCGGAATGAGCAGTTCTTC. Its protein product is CASSGTGSRNEQFF.

In its sample, this clonotype was seen many times. The chain uses TRBV7-2 and TRBJ2-3; D unclear. V was pared by 4 bases and J by 4 bases, with 9 bases between. Germline V gene sequence: CDR1 SGHTA, CDR2 FQGNSA. This CDR3 contains 13 residues. The CDR3 reads CASSSQNADTQYF. DNA of the CDR3: TGTGCCAGCAGCTCACAAAACGCAGATACGCAGTATTTT.

This clonotype occurred many times. The rearrangement uses TRBV20-1 and TRBJ2-7, with 16 nucleotides matching TRBD2. CDR3 length equals 16 residues. Per the germline V gene, CDR1 is DFQATT and CDR2 is SNEGSKA (reference sequence). Trimming removed 6 bases from V and 5 bases from J; junction bases left unmatched: 10. The CDR3 here is CSATGTSGRATDEQYF. The DNA of the CDR3 is TGCAGTGCAACTGGGACTAGCGGGAGGGCCACCGACGAGCAGTACTTC.

This clonotype showed up many times. The V and J genes are TRBV6-5 and TRBJ2-3, with 13 bases fitting TRBD2. This CDR3 has 16 residues. Germline CDR1 reads MNHEY; CDR2 reads SVGAGI. V shed 6 bases and J 2 bases; nucleotides not matched to a gene: 5. The CDR3 nucleotides are TGTGCCAGCAGACGAACTAGCGGGGGGGCCACAGATACGCAGTATTTT. Its protein product is CASRRTSGGATDTQYF.

Many counts were recorded for this clonotype. The genes are TRBV7-2 and TRBJ2-3, with 7 bases aligning to TRBD2. Germline V gene lookup returns CDR1 SGHTA and CDR2 FQGNSA. The CDR3 consists of 14 residues. J was trimmed by 3 bases and V by 6 bases; bases with no gene match: 6. The CDR3 protein is CASSLSGTTDTQYF. The CDR3 DNA reads as TGTGCCAGCAGTTTAAGCGGGACGACAGATACGCAGTATTTT.

This chain connects TRBV9 to TRBJ1-5; 8 bases are shared with TRBD1. The germline gives CDR1 SGDLS, CDR2 YYNGEE. V gave up 7 bases and J gave up 7 bases; unmatched junction bases: 10. The CDR3 totals 14 residues. CDR3 sequence: CASSLTGESQPQHF. CDR3 sequence (DNA): TGTGCCAGCTCCCTGACAGGGGAGTCGCAGCCCCAGCATTTT.